This T cell receptor beta chain was identified during a study of T cell changes during pregnancy in multiple sclerosis. Here immunoSEQ multiplex PCR was the method, and the copy in TCRdb shows in-frame clones only, minus some. The sample yields under 50,000 clones, about nine tenths seen once. The CDR3 loop spans 15 amino acids. Per the germline V gene, CDR1 is MDHEN and CDR2 is SYDVKM. V was clipped by 6 bases and J by 5 bases; unmatched bases: 12. The source of this sequence is a female donor with multiple sclerosis, enrolled in a pregnancy study. The sequencing used CD4+ T cells from peripheral blood mononuclear cells, collected in the first trimester of pregnancy. The V gene is TRBV28, the J gene TRBJ1-1, with 7 bases fitting TRBD1. CDR3 sequence reads: CASSRAGGRGTEAFF. As DNA, the CDR3 is TGTGCCAGCAGCCGGGCAGGGGGAAGGGGGACTGAAGCTTTCTTT.